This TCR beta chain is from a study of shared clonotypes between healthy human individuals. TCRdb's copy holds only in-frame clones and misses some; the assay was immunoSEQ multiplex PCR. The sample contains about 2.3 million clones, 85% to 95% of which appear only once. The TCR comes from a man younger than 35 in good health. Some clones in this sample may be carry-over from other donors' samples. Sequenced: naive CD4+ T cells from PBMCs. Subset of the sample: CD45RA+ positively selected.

This CDR3 reads CASSYRTGSEETQYF. CDR3 sequence (DNA): TGCGCCAGCAGCTACCGGACAGGGAGTGAAGAGACCCAGTACTTC. V and J are TRBV5-1 and TRBJ2-5; 8 bases line up with TRBD1. Per the germline V gene, CDR1 is SGHRS and CDR2 is YFSETQ. This CDR3 has 15 residues. With V trimmed by 3 bases and J by 3 bases, 7 bases remained unmatched.